The clone carrying this T cell receptor (beta chain) occurred a few times. Its antigen is unidentified. V trimming: 1 base; J trimming: 5 bases; junction bases outside the gene matches: 11. The germline V gene encodes CDR1 LGHDT and CDR2 YNNKEL (reference sequence). The length of the CDR3 is 16 residues. Via MiXCR, TCRdb re-called the 5' RACE reads, giving one row per CDR3 protein. The sample lists about 410,000 distinct CDR3 sequences; under 25% were seen once. This sample was taken from a study of T-cell memory formation after mild COVID-19. Study findings and constraints: Whereas later expanders leaned CD4+, clones contracting day 15 to 85 showed a balanced CD4/CD8 makeup. The study detected some responding clones in pre-infection memory, suggesting cross-reactive memory joined.

The V gene is TRBV3-1, the J gene TRBJ2-7, with TRBD1 matching over 7 bases. The clonotype originates from an adult woman who had mild COVID-19 (a few samples of this study predate the infection). Cell type and time point are not known. The sequenced sample consisted of PBMCs or a T cell subset sorted from them (not recorded which). The CDR3 loop reads CASSQVVHRGWNEQYF. The CDR3 DNA follows: TGTGCCAGCAGCCAAGTTGTTCACAGGGGATGGAACGAGCAGTACTTC.